Here is one TCR beta chain with its context. MiXCR, run by TCRdb on the reads, gives a single entry per CDR3 protein. The sample lists roughly 600,000 distinct CDR3 sequences, approximately 24% seen once, with roughly 8% in the top ten. These data originate in a study of T cell repertoires in cytomegalovirus infection. The CDR3 is 15 amino acids. Trimming stripped 6 bases from V and 2 bases from J, with 14 bases between. CDR1 and CDR2 from the germline V gene are MNHEY and SVGEGT. The source of this sequence is a human donor in good health (CMV status not recorded). Some clones in this sample may be carry-over from other donors' samples. Specimen: CD8+ T cells from PBMCs. The V gene is TRBV6-2 or TRBV6-3, the J gene TRBJ2-1; possibly TRBD1 for D (5 bases). The CDR3 here is CASSLRGRPYNEQFF. The CDR3 region has the DNA TGTGCCAGCAGCCTAAGGGGCAGGCCCTACAATGAGCAGTTCTTC.